The rows below give T cell receptor beta chains drawn from one sample of a study of shared clonotypes between healthy human individuals. Repertoires were generated with immunoSEQ multiplex PCR, while TCRdb's copy carries only in-frame clones and drops some. The table includes roughly 2.1 million clones, under 95% detected once. The sequenced material came from naive CD8+ T cells from PBMCs. Receptors originate from a man younger than 35 in good health. Some clones in this sample may be carry-over from other donors' samples. The CDR3 runs from the conserved cysteine through the conserved F or W. D genes are given only for firm matches. Clone size is not always given. Where it is, it says once, few, many or a class for expanded clones.

J: TRBJ2-7; D: .; V: TRBV6-5; size: .; CDR3: CASSYGEISYEQYF; DNA: TGTGCCAGCAGTTACGGGGAAATCTCCTACGAGCAGTACTTC
J: TRBJ2-7; D: TRBD2; V: TRBV5-5; size: .; CDR3: CASSGRPRDYDYEQYF; DNA: TGTGCCAGCAGTGGCCGCCCCCGGGACTACGACTACGAGCAGTACTTC
J: TRBJ2-3; D: TRBD2; V: TRBV7-9; size: .; CDR3: CASTSSRYPSGGGTDTQYF; DNA: TGTGCCAGCACCTCAAGCCGATACCCTAGCGGGGGGGGCACAGATACGCAGTATTTT
J: TRBJ2-7; D: TRBD1; V: TRBV7-3; size: .; CDR3: CASSSGTGDEQYF; DNA: TGTGCCAGCAGCTCCGGGACAGGGGATGAGCAGTACTTC
J: TRBJ2-5; D: .; V: TRBV13; size: .; CDR3: CASSLGRTPETQYF; DNA: TGTGCCAGCAGCCTCGGACGGACCCCGGAGACCCAGTACTTC
J: TRBJ2-7; D: .; V: TRBV7-6; size: .; CDR3: CASSPDRTGYEQYF; DNA: TGTGCCAGCAGCCCCGACAGGACTGGCTACGAGCAGTACTTC
J: TRBJ2-1; D: .; V: TRBV4-1; size: .; CDR3: CASSHRAPGNEQFF; DNA: TGCGCCAGCAGCCATAGAGCCCCGGGGAATGAGCAGTTCTTC
J: TRBJ1-5; D: .; V: TRBV27; size: .; CDR3: CASSLGVPYQPQHF; DNA: TGTGCCAGCAGTTTAGGGGTCCCCTATCAGCCCCAGCATTTT
J: TRBJ1-5; D: .; V: TRBV7-9; size: .; CDR3: CASSAGGVGQPQHF; DNA: TGTGCCAGCAGCGCCGGGGGGGTAGGTCAGCCCCAGCATTTT
J: TRBJ2-1; D: .; V: TRBV27; size: .; CDR3: CASNLLGLGYEQFF; DNA: TGTGCCAGCAACCTTTTGGGGTTGGGCTATGAGCAGTTCTTC
J: TRBJ2-1; D: TRBD2; V: TRBV9; size: .; CDR3: CASSVYFPGAQTGGEQFF; DNA: TGTGCCAGCAGCGTATACTTCCCCGGGGCCCAAACGGGGGGTGAGCAGTTCTTC
J: TRBJ2-2; D: TRBD1; V: TRBV6-5; size: few; CDR3: CASSYGTGAGELFF; DNA: TGTGCCAGCAGTTACGGGACAGGGGCCGGGGAGCTGTTTTTT
J: TRBJ2-1; D: .; V: TRBV30; size: .; CDR3: CAWRLGNEQFF; DNA: TGTGCCTGGAGATTAGGGAATGAGCAGTTCTTC
J: TRBJ2-1; D: TRBD2; V: TRBV27; size: once; CDR3: CASSPQTSEYNEQFF; DNA: TGTGCCAGCAGTCCCCAGACTAGCGAGTACAATGAGCAGTTCTTC
J: TRBJ2-3; D: .; V: TRBV5-6; size: once; CDR3: CASSLGVGGGDTQYF; DNA: TGTGCCAGCAGCTTGGGGGTTGGGGGTGGAGATACGCAGTATTTT
J: TRBJ2-7; D: TRBD2; V: TRBV6-1; size: .; CDR3: CASRQGLARTYEQYF; DNA: TGTGCCAGCCGCCAGGGACTAGCGCGTACCTACGAGCAGTACTTC
J: TRBJ2-7; D: TRBD1; V: TRBV27; size: once; CDR3: CASSPAGQGDEQYF; DNA: TGTGCCAGCAGCCCCGCAGGACAGGGGGATGAGCAGTACTTC
J: TRBJ2-3; D: TRBD1; V: TRBV27; size: .; CDR3: CASSPWTGGPDTQYF; DNA: TGTGCCAGCAGTCCCTGGACAGGGGGCCCAGATACGCAGTATTTT
J: TRBJ1-5; D: TRBD1; V: TRBV15; size: .; CDR3: CATSRGLTGNNQPQHF; DNA: TGTGCCACCAGCAGAGGCCTGACAGGGAATAATCAGCCCCAGCATTTT
J: TRBJ2-1; D: TRBD2; V: TRBV15; size: .; CDR3: CATSRRWEGSYNEQFF; DNA: TGTGCCACCAGCAGAAGGTGGGAGGGTTCCTACAATGAGCAGTTCTTC
J: TRBJ2-1; D: .; V: TRBV2; size: .; CDR3: CASSEGGSYNEQFF; DNA: TGTGCCAGCAGTGAGGGGGGTTCCTACAATGAGCAGTTCTTC
J: TRBJ2-3; D: .; V: TRBV27; size: .; CDR3: CASRSTDTQYF; DNA: TGTGCCAGCAGGTCCACAGATACGCAGTATTTT
J: TRBJ1-2; D: TRBD1; V: TRBV7-9; size: .; CDR3: CASSFGQGGYGYTF; DNA: TGTGCCAGCAGCTTCGGACAGGGCGGGTATGGCTACACCTTC
J: TRBJ1-2; D: TRBD1; V: TRBV10-3; size: .; CDR3: CAISFDRDYGYTF; DNA: TGTGCCATCAGTTTCGACAGGGACTATGGCTACACCTTC
J: TRBJ2-7; D: TRBD1; V: TRBV7-9; size: .; CDR3: CASSLIGQGLGHEQYF; DNA: TGTGCCAGCAGCTTGATCGGACAGGGGCTAGGCCACGAGCAGTACTTC
J: TRBJ2-7; D: .; V: TRBV10-3; size: .; CDR3: CAISEVSYGTSSYEQYF; DNA: TGTGCCATCAGTGAGGTATCTTACGGGACCAGCTCCTACGAGCAGTACTTC
J: TRBJ1-1; D: .; V: TRBV18; size: few; CDR3: CASSPSKGTPNTEAFF; DNA: TGTGCCAGCTCACCGTCGAAAGGGACTCCGAACACTGAAGCTTTCTTT
J: TRBJ2-3; D: TRBD2; V: TRBV4-3; size: .; CDR3: CASSQDALAGGRTQYF; DNA: TGCGCCAGCAGCCAAGATGCACTAGCGGGAGGACGGACGCAGTATTTT
J: TRBJ2-7; D: .; V: TRBV29-1; size: .; CDR3: CSVDAADRYEQYF; DNA: TGCAGCGTTGACGCAGCGGATCGATACGAGCAGTACTTC
J: TRBJ2-5; D: TRBD2; V: TRBV7-9; size: .; CDR3: CASSLKLAGGLTRETQYF; DNA: TGTGCCAGCAGCTTAAAACTAGCGGGAGGGTTAACTCGAGAGACCCAGTACTTC
J: TRBJ1-2; D: .; V: TRBV7-3; size: .; CDR3: CASSPGTTYGYTF; DNA: TGTGCCAGCAGCCCCGGGACTACCTATGGCTACACCTTC
J: TRBJ2-2; D: .; V: TRBV19; size: .; CDR3: CASGTTGTGELFF; DNA: TGTGCCAGTGGGACCACCGGTACCGGGGAGCTGTTTTTT
J: TRBJ2-3; D: .; V: TRBV27; size: .; CDR3: CASSGVTTGTDTQYF; DNA: TGTGCCAGCAGCGGCGTGACTACTGGCACAGATACGCAGTATTTT
J: TRBJ2-7; D: TRBD1; V: TRBV7-9; size: .; CDR3: CASRGGTGISYEQYF; DNA: TGTGCCAGCAGGGGCGGGACAGGGATCTCCTACGAGCAGTACTTC
J: TRBJ2-2; D: TRBD1; V: TRBV10-3; size: .; CDR3: CAISDPTGGRTGELFF; DNA: TGTGCCATCAGTGATCCGACAGGGGGCCGGACCGGGGAGCTGTTTTTT
J: TRBJ1-2; D: TRBD1; V: TRBV28; size: .; CDR3: CASSSTGAGGYTF; DNA: TGTGCCAGCAGCTCAACAGGGGCCGGGGGCTACACCTTC
J: TRBJ2-7; D: .; V: TRBV10-3; size: .; CDR3: CAIQSAVTYEQYF; DNA: TGTGCCATCCAGTCGGCGGTGACCTACGAGCAGTACTTC
J: TRBJ2-1; D: .; V: TRBV5-1; size: once; CDR3: CASSVSSGTYNEQFF; DNA: TGCGCCAGCAGCGTCTCAAGCGGAACCTACAATGAGCAGTTCTTC
J: TRBJ2-5; D: .; V: TRBV5-8; size: .; CDR3: CASSLYRANETQYF; DNA: TGTGCCAGCAGCTTGTACAGGGCGAATGAGACCCAGTACTTC
J: TRBJ1-2; D: .; V: TRBV9; size: .; CDR3: CASRATGRSYTF; DNA: TGTGCCAGCAGAGCCACCGGAAGGAGCTACACCTTC
J: TRBJ2-7; D: TRBD1; V: TRBV5-1; size: .; CDR3: CASSYGTGVEQYF; DNA: TGCGCCAGCAGCTACGGGACAGGGGTCGAGCAGTACTTC
J: TRBJ1-1; D: .; V: TRBV28; size: .; CDR3: CASSLIATEAFF; DNA: TGTGCCAGCAGTTTAATCGCCACTGAAGCTTTCTTT
J: TRBJ2-3; D: .; V: TRBV10-1; size: .; CDR3: CASSDGPTEGTQYF; DNA: TGCGCCAGCAGTGATGGGCCTACCGAGGGTACGCAGTATTTT
J: TRBJ2-1; D: TRBD2; V: TRBV2; size: .; CDR3: CASSELAGVRSNEQFF; DNA: TGTGCCAGCAGTGAACTCGCGGGAGTCCGGTCCAATGAGCAGTTCTTC
J: TRBJ1-2; D: .; V: TRBV7-9; size: .; CDR3: CASSEEPVSYGYTF; DNA: TGTGCCAGCAGCGAGGAGCCAGTGAGCTATGGCTACACCTTC
J: TRBJ1-1; D: .; V: TRBV28; size: once; CDR3: CASSFIAEAFF; DNA: TGTGCCAGCAGTTTCATCGCTGAAGCTTTCTTT
J: TRBJ1-1; D: .; V: TRBV6-4; size: .; CDR3: CASSAGTEGSTEAFF; DNA: TGTGCCAGCAGCGCAGGGACTGAGGGGAGCACTGAAGCTTTCTTT
J: TRBJ1-1; D: .; V: TRBV10-3; size: .; CDR3: CAISESYSGATEAFF; DNA: TGTGCCATCAGTGAGTCGTACTCAGGGGCCACTGAAGCTTTCTTT
J: TRBJ2-2; D: .; V: TRBV5-1; size: .; CDR3: CASSLEGGTGELFF; DNA: TGCGCCAGCAGCTTGGAGGGAGGCACCGGGGAGCTGTTTTTT